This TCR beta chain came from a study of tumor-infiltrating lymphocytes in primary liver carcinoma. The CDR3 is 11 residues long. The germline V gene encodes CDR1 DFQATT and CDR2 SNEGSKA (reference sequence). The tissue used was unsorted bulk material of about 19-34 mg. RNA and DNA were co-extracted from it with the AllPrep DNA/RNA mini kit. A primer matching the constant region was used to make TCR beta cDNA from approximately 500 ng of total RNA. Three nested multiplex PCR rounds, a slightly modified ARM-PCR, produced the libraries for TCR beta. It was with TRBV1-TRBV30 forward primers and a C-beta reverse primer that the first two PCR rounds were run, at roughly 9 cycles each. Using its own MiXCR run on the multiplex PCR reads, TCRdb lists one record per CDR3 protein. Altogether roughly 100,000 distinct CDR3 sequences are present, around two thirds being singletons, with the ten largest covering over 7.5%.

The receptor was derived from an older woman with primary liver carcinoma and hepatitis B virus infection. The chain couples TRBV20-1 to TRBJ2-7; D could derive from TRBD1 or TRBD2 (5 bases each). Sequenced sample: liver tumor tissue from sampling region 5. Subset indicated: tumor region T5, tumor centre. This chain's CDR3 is CRAERGYEQYF. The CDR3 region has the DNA TGCAGGGCGGAGAGGGGCTACGAGCAGTACTTC.